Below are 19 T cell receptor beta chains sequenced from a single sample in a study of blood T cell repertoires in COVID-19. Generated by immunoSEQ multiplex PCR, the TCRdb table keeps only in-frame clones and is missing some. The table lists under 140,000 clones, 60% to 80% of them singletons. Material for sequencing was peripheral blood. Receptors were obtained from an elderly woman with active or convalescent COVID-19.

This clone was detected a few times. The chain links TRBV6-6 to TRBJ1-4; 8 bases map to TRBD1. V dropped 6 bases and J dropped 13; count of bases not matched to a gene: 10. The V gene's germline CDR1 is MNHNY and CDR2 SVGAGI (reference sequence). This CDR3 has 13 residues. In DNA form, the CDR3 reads TGTGCCAGCAGCCTGACAGGGGCGGAGAGACTGTTTTTT. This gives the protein CASSLTGAERLFF.

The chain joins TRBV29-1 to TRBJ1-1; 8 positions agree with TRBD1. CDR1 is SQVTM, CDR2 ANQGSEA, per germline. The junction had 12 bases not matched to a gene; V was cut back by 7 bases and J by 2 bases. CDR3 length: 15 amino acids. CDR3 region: CSGRTGFLGNTEAFF. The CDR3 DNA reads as TGCAGCGGACGGACAGGGTTTTTAGGTAACACTGAAGCTTTCTTT.

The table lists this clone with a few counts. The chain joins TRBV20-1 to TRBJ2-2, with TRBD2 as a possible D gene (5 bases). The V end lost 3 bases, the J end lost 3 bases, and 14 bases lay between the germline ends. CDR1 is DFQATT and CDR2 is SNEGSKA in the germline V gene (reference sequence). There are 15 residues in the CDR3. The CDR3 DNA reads TGCAGTGCTAGTCATACTAGGTCCTACACCGGGGAGCTGTTTTTT. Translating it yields CSASHTRSYTGELFF.

The CDR3 sequence is CASSPDRVHGYTF. The CDR3 nucleotides are TGTGCCAGCAGCCCAGACAGGGTGCATGGCTACACCTTC. The chain combines TRBV11-2 with TRBJ1-2; TRBD1 matches 7 bases. Germline CDR1 SGHAT, CDR2 FQNNGV. CDR3 length equals 13 residues. With V trimmed by 5 bases and J by 6 bases, 6 bases remained unmatched. Complete variable domain (other parts from reference TRBV11-2 and TRBJ1-2): EAGVAQSPRYKIIEKRQSVAFWCNPISGHATLYWYQQILGQGPKLLIQFQNNGVVDDSQLPKDRFSAERLKGVDSTLKIQPAKLEDSAVYLCASSPDRVHGYTFGSGTRLTVV.

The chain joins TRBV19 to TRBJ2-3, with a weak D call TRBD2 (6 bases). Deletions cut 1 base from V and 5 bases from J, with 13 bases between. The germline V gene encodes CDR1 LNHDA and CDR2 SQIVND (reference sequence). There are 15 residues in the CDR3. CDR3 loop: CASSIAGREEDTQYF. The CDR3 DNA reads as TGTGCCAGTAGTATAGCAGGCAGGGAGGAAGATACGCAGTATTTT.

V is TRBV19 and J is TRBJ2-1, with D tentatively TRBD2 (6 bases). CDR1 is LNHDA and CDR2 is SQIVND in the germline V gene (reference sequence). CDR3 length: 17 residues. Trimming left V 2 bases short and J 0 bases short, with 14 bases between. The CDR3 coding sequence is TGTGCCAGTAGTATACCGCTAGCGAGAAGCTCCTACAATGAGCAGTTCTTC. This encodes CASSIPLARSSYNEQFF.

CDR3 region: CASLPGQSVEQFF. The CDR3 bases are TGTGCCAGCCTACCGGGACAGAGCGTTGAGCAGTTCTTC. V gene TRBV18 combines with J gene TRBJ2-1; 7 nucleotides match TRBD1. The CDR3 is 13 residues long. The J segment lost 9 bases and the V segment lost 8 bases, leaving 10 bases of the junction unmatched. Germline V gene sequence: CDR1 KGHSH, CDR2 LQKENI. Looking up the rest from reference TRBV18 and TRBJ2-1 gives the full variable domain: NAGVMQNPRHLVRRRGQEARLRCSPMKGHSHVYWYRQLPEEGLKFMVYLQKENIIDESGMPKERFSAEFPKEGPSILRIQQVVRGDSAAYFCASLPGQSVEQFFGPGTRLTVL.

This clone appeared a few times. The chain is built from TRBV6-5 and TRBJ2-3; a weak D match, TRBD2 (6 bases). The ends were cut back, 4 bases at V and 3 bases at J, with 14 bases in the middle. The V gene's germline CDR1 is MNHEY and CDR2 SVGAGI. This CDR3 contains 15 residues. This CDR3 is CASSLGGGETDTQYF. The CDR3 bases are TGTGCCAGCAGTTTGGGGGGTGGAGAGACAGATACGCAGTATTTT.

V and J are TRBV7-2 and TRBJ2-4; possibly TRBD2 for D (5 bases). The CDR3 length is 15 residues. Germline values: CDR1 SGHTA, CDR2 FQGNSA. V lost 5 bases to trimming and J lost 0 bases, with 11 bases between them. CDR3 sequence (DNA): TGTGCCAGCAGCCGGACTGGTTTAGCCAAAAACATTCAGTACTTC. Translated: CASSRTGLAKNIQYF.

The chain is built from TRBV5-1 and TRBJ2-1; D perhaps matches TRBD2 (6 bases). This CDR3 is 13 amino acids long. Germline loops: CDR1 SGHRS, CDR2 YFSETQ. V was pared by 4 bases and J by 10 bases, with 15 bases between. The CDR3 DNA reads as TGCGCCAGCAGCCCGGAGGGAGAGGGAGAGCAGTTCTTC. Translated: CASSPEGEGEQFF.

The CDR3 DNA is TGTGCCAGCAGCCAAGACGGGCCCGACGGGGCGGGGCTAGGGGGCGAGCAGTTCTTC. Translation gives CASSQDGPDGAGLGGEQFF. The chain employs TRBV4-2 and TRBJ2-1; possible D gene TRBD1, 7 bases. The CDR3 length is 19 residues. V lost 0 bases, J lost 10 bases, and 28 bases lay in between. Looked up from germline, CDR1 is LGHNA and CDR2 is YNFKEQ.

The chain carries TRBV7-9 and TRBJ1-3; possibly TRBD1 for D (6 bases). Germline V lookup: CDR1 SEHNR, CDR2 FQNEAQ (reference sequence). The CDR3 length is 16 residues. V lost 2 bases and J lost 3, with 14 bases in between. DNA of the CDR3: TGTGCCAGCAGCTTATCCGGGGGGCTAGGTGGAAACACCATATATTTT. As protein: CASSLSGGLGGNTIYF.

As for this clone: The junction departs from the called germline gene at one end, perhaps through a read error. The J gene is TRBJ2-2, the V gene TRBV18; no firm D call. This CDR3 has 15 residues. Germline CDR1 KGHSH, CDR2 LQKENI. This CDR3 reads CASSAPLSNTGELFF. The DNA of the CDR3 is TGTGCCAGCTCAGCACCACTCTCGAACACCGGGGAGCTGTTTTTT.

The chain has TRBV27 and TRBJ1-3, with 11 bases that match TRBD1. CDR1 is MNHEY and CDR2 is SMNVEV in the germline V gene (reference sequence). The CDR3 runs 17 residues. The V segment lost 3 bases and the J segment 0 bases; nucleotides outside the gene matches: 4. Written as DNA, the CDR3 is TGTGCCAGCAGTTTGGGGACAGGGGGGTTCTCTGGAAACACCATATATTTT. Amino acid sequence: CASSLGTGGFSGNTIYF.

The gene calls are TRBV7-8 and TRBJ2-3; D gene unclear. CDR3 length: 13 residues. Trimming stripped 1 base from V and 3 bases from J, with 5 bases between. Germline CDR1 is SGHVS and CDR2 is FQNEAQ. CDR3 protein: CASSLDRTDTQYF. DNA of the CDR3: TGTGCCAGCAGCTTAGACAGAACAGATACGCAGTATTTT.

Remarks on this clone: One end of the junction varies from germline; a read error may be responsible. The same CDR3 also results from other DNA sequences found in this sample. CDR3 in amino acids: CASSLVSGNTGELFF. The DNA of the CDR3 is TGCGCCAGCAGCTTGGTTTCGGGAAACACCGGAGAGCTGTTTTTT. This chain links TRBV5-1 with TRBJ2-2; tentatively, D is TRBD2 (5 bases). The CDR3 length is 15 residues. Germline V gene data show CDR1 as SGHRS and CDR2 as YFSETQ.

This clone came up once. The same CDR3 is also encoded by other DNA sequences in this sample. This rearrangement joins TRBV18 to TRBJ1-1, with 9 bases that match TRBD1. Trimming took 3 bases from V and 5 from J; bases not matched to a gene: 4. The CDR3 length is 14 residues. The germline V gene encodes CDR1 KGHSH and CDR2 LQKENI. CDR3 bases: TGTGCCAGCTCACCCGCCGGACAGGGGACTGAAGCTTTCTTT. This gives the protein CASSPAGQGTEAFF.

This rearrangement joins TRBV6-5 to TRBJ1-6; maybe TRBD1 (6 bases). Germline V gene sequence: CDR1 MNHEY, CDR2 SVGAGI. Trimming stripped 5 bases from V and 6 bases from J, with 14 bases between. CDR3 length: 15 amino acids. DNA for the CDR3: TGTGCCAGCAGTCCAAACAGGGACCTTAATTCACCCCTCCACTTT. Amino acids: CASSPNRDLNSPLHF.

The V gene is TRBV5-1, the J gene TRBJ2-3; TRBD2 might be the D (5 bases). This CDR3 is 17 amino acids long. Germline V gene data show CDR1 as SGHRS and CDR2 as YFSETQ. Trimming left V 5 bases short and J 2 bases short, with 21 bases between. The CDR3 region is CASRSGTAGKPTDTQYF. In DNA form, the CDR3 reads TGCGCCAGCAGGTCCGGAACTGCCGGGAAGCCCACAGATACGCAGTATTTT.